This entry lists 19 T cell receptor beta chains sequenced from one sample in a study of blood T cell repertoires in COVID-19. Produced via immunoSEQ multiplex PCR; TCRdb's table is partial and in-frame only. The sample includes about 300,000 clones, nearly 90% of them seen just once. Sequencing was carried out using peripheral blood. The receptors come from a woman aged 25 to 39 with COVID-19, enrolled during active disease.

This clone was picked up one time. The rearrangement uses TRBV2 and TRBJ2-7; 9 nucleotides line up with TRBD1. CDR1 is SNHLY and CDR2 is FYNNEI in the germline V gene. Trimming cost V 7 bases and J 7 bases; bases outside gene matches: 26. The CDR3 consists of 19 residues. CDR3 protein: CASMFSASTAGTGKFEQYV. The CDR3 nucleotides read TGTGCCAGCATGTTCTCGGCCTCTACGGCCGGGACAGGGAAATTTGAGCAGTACGTC.

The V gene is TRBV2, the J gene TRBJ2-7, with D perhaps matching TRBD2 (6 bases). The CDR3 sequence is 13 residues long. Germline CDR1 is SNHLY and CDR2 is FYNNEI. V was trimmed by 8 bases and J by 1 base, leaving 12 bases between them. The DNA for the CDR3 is TGTGCCAGCGACAAAGGGACTTCCTACGAGCAGTACTTC. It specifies CASDKGTSYEQYF.

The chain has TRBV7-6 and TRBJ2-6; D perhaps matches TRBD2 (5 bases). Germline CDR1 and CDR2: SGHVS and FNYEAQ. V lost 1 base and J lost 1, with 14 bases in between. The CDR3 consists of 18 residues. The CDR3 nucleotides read TGTGCCAGCAGCTTAGTCGATGGAGGAGGTTCTGGGGCCAACGTCCTGACTTTC. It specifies CASSLVDGGGSGANVLTF.

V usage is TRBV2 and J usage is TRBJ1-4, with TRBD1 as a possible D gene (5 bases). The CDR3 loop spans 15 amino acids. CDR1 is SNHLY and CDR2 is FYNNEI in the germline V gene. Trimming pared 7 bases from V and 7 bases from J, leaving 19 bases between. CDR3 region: CASKQEGLDGEKLFF. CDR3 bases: TGTGCCAGCAAACAGGAGGGCTTAGATGGTGAAAAACTGTTTTTT.

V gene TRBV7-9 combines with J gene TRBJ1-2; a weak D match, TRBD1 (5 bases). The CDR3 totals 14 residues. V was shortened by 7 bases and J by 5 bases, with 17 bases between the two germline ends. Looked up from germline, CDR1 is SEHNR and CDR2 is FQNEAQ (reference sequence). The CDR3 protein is CASTPNGRVYGYTF. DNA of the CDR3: TGTGCCAGCACTCCGAACGGCAGGGTTTATGGCTACACCTTC.

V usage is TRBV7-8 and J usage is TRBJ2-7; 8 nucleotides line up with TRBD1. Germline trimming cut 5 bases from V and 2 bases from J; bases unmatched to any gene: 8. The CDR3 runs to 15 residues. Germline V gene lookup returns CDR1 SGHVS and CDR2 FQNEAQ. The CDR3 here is CASSPRTGTTYEQYF. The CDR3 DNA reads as TGTGCCAGCAGCCCTAGGACAGGGACGACCTACGAGCAGTACTTC.

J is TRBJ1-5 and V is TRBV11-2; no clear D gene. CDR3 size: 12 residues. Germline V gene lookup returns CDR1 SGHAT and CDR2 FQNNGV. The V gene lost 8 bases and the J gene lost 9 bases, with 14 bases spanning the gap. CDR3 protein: CASSVPGRPQHF. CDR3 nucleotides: TGTGCCAGCTCCGTCCCTGGTAGGCCCCAGCATTTT.

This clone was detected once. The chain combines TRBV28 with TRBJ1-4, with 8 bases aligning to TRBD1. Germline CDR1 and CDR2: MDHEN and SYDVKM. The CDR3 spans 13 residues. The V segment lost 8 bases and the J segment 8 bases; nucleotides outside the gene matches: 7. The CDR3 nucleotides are TGTGCCAGCCGAGTGTCAGGGGGCGAAAAACTGTTTTTT. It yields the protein CASRVSGGEKLFF.

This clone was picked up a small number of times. This CDR3 is CASGRGLNTEAFF. The CDR3 DNA follows: TGTGCCAGCGGGAGGGGACTAAACACTGAAGCTTTCTTT. The chain combines TRBV2 with TRBJ1-1; D perhaps matches TRBD1 (5 bases). The germline gives CDR1 SNHLY, CDR2 FYNNEI. The V and J ends lost 8 bases and 2 bases respectively, with 12 bases between them. CDR3 size: 13 residues. The full variable domain, rest sourced from reference TRBV2 and TRBJ1-1, is EPEVTQTPSHQVTQMGQEVILRCVPISNHLYFYWYRQILGQKVEFLVSFYNNEISEKSEIFDDQFSVERPDGSNFTLKIRSTKLEDSAMYFCASGRGLNTEAFFGQGTRLTVV.

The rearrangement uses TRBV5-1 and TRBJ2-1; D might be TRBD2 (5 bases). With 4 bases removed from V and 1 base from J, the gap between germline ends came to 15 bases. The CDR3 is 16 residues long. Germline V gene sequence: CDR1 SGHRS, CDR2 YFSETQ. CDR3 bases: TGCGCCAGCAGCCCCGTTGCGGAGGCGTCCTACAATGAGCAGTTCTTC. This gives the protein CASSPVAEASYNEQFF.

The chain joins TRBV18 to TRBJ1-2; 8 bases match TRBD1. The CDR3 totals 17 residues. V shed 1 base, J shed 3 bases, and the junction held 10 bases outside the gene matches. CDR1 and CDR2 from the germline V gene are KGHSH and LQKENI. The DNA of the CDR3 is TGTGCCAGCTCACCACTCCCTGGACAGGGATCGGACTATGGCTACACCTTC. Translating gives CASSPLPGQGSDYGYTF.

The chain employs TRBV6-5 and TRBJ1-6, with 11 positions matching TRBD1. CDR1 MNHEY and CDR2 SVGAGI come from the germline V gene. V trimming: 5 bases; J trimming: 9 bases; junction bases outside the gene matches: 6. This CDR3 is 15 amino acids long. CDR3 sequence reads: CASSPLGTGGSPLHF. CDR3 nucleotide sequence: TGTGCCAGCAGTCCTCTCGGGACAGGGGGTTCACCCCTCCACTTT.

This CDR3 reads CASSLSGGATGELFF. As DNA, the CDR3 is TGTGCCAGCAGCTTATCCGGGGGGGCCACCGGGGAGCTGTTTTTT. The V gene is TRBV7-7, the J gene TRBJ2-2, with 8 bases that match TRBD2. CDR1 and CDR2 (germline): SSHAT, FNYEAQ (reference sequence). J gave up 4 bases and V 2 bases, and 3 bases lay outside the gene matches. The CDR3 sequence is 15 residues long.

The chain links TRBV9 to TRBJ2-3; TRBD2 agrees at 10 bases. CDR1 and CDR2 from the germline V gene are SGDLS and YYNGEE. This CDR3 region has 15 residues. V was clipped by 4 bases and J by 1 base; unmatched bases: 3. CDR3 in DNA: TGTGCCAGCAGCCGGGGGACTAGCGGCACAGATACGCAGTATTTT. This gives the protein CASSRGTSGTDTQYF.

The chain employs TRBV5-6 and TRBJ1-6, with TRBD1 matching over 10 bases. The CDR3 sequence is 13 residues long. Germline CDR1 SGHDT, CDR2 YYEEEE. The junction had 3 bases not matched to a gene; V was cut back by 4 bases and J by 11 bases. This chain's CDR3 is CASSRTGGPPLHF. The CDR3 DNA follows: TGTGCCAGCAGCCGGACAGGGGGTCCACCCCTCCACTTT.

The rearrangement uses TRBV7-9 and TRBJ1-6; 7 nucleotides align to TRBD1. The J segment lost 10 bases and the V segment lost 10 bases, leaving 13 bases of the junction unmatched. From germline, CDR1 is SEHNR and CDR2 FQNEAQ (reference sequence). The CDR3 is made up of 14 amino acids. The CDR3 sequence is CATPNDREESPLHF. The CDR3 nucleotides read TGTGCCACCCCCAATGACAGGGAAGAGTCACCCCTCCACTTT.

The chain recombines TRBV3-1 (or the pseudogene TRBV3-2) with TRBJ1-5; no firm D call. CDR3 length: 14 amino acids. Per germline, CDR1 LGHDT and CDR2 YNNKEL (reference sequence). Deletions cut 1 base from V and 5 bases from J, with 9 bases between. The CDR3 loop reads CASSQGAADQPQHF. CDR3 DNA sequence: TGTGCCAGCAGCCAAGGGGCAGCAGATCAGCCCCAGCATTTT.

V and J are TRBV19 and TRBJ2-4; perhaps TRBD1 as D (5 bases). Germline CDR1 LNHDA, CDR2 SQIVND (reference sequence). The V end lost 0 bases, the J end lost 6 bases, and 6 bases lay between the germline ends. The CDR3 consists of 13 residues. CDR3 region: CASSIERGNIQYF. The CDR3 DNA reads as TGTGCCAGTAGTATAGAAAGGGGAAACATTCAGTACTTC.

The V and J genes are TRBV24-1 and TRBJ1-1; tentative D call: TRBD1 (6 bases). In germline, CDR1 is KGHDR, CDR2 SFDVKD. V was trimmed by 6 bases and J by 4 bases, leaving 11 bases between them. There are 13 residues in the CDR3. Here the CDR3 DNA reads TGTGCCACCAGTAAGGACAGTATCACTGAAGCTTTCTTT. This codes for CATSKDSITEAFF.